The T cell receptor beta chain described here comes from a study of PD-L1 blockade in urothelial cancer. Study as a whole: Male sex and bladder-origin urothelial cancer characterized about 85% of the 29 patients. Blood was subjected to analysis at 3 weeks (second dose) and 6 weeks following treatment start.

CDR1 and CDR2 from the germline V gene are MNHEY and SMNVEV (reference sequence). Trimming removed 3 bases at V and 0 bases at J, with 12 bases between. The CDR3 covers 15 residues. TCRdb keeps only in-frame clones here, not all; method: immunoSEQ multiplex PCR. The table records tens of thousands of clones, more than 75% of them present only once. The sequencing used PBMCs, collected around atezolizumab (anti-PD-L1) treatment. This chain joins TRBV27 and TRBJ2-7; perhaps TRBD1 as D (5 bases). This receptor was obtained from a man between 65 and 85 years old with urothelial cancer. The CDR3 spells CASSLQGVSSYEQYF. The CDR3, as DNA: TGTGCCAGCAGTTTGCAGGGCGTGAGCTCCTACGAGCAGTACTTC.